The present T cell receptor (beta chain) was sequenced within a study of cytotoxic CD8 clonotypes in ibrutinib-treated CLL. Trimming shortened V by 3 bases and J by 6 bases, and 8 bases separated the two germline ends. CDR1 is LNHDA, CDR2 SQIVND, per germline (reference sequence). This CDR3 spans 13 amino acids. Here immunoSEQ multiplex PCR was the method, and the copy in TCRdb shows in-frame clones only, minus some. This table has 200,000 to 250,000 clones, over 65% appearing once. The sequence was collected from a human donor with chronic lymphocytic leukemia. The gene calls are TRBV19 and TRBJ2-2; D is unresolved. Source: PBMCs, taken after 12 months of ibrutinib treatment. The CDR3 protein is CASSIGPSGELFF. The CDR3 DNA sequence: TGTGCCAGTAGTATCGGGCCCTCCGGGGAGCTGTTTTTT.